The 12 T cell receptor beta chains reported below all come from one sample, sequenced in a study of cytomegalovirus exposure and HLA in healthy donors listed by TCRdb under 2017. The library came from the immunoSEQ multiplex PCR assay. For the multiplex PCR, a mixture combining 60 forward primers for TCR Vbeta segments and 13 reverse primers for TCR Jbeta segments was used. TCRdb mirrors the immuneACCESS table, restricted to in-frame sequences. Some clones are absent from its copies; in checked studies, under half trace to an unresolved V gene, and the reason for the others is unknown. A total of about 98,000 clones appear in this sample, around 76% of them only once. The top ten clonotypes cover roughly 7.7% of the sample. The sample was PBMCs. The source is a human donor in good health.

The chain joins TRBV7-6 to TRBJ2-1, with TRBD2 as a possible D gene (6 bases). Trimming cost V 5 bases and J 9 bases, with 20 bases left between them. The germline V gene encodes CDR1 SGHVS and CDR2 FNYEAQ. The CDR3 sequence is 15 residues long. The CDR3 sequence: CASSTGGGLRGEQFF. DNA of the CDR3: TGTGCCAGCAGCACCGGCGGAGGGCTTAGGGGTGAGCAGTTCTTC. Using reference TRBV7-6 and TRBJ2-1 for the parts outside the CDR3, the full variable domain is GAGVSQSPRYKVTKRGQDVALRCDPISGHVSLYWYRQALGQGPEFLTYFNYEAQQDKSGLPNDRFSAERPEGSISTLTIQRTEQRDSAMYRCASSTGGGLRGEQFFGPGTRLTVL.

In DNA, the CDR3 is TGTGCCAGCTATGGGACAGGGATGAACACTGAAGCTTTCTTT. Its translation is CASYGTGMNTEAFF. The rearrangement links TRBV7-8 to TRBJ1-1; 9 positions agree with TRBD1. The CDR3 is made up of 14 amino acids. CDR1 SGHVS and CDR2 FQNEAQ come from the germline V gene. After removal of 8 bases from V and 0 bases from J, the junction contained 4 bases not matched to a gene.

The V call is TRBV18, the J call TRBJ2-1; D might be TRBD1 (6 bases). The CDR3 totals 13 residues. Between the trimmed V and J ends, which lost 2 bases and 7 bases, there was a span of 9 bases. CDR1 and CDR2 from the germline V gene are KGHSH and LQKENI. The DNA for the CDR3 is TGTGCCAGCTCACCAGCCAGGGGAAATGAGCAGTTCTTC. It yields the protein CASSPARGNEQFF.

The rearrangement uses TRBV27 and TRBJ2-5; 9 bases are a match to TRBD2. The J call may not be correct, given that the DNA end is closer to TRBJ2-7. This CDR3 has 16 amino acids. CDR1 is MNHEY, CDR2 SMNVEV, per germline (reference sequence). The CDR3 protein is CASSLSSSGVTYEQYF. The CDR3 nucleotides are TGTGCCAGCAGTTTATCGTCTAGCGGGGTAACCTACGAGCAGTACTTC.

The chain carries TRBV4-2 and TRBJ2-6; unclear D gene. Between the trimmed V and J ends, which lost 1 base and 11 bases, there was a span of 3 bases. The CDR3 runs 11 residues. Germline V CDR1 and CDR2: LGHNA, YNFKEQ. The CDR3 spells CASSQGDVLTF. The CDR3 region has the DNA TGTGCCAGCAGCCAAGGCGACGTCCTGACTTTC.

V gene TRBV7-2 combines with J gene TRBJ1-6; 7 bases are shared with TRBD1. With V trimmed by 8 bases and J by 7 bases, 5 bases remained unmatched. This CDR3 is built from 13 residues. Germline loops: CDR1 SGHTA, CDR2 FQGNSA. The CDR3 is CASGWDRNSPLHF. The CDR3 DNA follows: TGTGCCAGCGGATGGGACAGAAATTCACCCCTCCACTTT.

The CDR3 spells CASSQASRNYYGYTF. In DNA form, the CDR3 reads TGCGCCAGCAGCCAAGCGTCGAGAAATTACTATGGCTACACCTTC. V usage is TRBV4-1 and J usage is TRBJ1-2; D is undetermined. V gave up 1 base and J gave up 3 bases, with 12 bases separating them. Germline loops: CDR1 MGHRA, CDR2 YSYEKL. The CDR3 length is 15 residues.

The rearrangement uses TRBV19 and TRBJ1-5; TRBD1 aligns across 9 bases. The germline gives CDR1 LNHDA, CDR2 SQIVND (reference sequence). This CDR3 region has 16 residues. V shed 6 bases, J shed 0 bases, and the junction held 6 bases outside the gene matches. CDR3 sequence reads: CASSPTGGYSNQPQHF. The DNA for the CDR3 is TGTGCCAGTAGCCCGACAGGGGGTTATAGCAATCAGCCCCAGCATTTT.

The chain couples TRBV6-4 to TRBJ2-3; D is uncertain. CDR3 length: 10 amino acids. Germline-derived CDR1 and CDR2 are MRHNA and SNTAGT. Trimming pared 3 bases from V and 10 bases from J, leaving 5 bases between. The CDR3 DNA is TGTGCCAGCAGTGAACGGGCGCAGTATTTT. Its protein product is CASSERAQYF.

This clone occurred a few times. In DNA form, the CDR3 reads TGTGCCAGCAGCCAAGGTACAGGGTTTTCCTACGAGCAGTACTTC. Protein sequence: CASSQGTGFSYEQYF. The rearrangement links TRBV4-2 to TRBJ2-7, with D possibly TRBD1 on 6 matching bases. This CDR3 is 15 amino acids long. CDR1 and CDR2 from the germline V gene are LGHNA and YNFKEQ. Trimming left V 1 base short and J 1 base short, with 11 bases between.

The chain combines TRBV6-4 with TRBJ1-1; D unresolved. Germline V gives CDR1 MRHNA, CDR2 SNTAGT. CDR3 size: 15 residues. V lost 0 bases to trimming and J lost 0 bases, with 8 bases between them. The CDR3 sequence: CASSDSSEMNTEAFF. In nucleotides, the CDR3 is TGTGCCAGCAGTGACTCGAGTGAGATGAACACTGAAGCTTTCTTT.

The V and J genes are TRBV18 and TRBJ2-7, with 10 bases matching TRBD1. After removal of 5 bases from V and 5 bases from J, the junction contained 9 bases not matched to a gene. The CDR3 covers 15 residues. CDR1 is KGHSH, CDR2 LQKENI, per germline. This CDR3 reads CASSSTPGTGDEQYF. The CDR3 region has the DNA TGTGCCAGCTCATCAACGCCGGGGACAGGGGACGAGCAGTACTTC.